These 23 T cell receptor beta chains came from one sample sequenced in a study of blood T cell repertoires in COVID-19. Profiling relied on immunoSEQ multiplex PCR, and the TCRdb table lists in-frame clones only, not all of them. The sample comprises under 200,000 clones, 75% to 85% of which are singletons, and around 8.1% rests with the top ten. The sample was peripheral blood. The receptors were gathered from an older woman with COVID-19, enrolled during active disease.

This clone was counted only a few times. CDR3 DNA sequence: TGTGCCAGCAGCCCCCTAGCGGGAGGGCTAAACACCGGGGAGCTGTTTTTT. It codes for CASSPLAGGLNTGELFF. V and J are TRBV3-1 (or the pseudogene TRBV3-2) and TRBJ2-2; 12 nucleotides agree with TRBD2. The CDR3 length is 17 residues. The ends lost 4 bases at V and 2 bases at J; junction bases unmatched: 5. Germline CDR1 LGHDT, CDR2 YNNKEL (reference sequence).

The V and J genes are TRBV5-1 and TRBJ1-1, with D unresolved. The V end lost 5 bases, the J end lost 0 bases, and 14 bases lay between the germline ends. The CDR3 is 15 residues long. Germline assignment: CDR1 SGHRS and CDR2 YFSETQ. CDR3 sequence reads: CASSLSGSLNTEAFF. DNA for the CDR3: TGCGCCAGCAGTCTCTCCGGTAGTCTGAACACTGAAGCTTTCTTT.

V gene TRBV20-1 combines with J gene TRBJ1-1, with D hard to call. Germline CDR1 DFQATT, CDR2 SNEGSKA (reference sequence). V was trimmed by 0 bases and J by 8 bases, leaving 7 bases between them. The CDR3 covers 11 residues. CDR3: CSAREGREAFF. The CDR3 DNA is TGCAGTGCTAGAGAGGGGAGGGAAGCTTTCTTT.

The CDR3 protein is CASSRTGQGAGNTIYF. The CDR3 coding sequence is TGCGCCAGCAGCCGGACGGGACAGGGTGCCGGAAACACCATATATTTT. This sequence joins TRBV5-1 and TRBJ1-3, with 9 bases fitting TRBD1. CDR1 is SGHRS, CDR2 YFSETQ, per germline. CDR3 size: 16 residues. The trim removed 4 bases at V and 4 bases at J, leaving 9 bases unmatched.

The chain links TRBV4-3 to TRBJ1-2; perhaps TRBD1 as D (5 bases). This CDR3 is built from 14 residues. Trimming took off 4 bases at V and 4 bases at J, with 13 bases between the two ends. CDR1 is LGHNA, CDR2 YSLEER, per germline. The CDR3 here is CASSRALGGYGYTF. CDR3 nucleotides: TGCGCCAGCAGCCGAGCCTTGGGGGGCTATGGCTACACCTTC.

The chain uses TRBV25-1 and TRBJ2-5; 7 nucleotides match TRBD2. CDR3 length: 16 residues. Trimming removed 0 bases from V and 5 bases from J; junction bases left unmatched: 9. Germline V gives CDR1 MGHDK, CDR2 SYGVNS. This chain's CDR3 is CASSEYQGGSLETQYF. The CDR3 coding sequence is TGTGCCAGCAGTGAATATCAGGGAGGGAGTCTGGAGACCCAGTACTTC.

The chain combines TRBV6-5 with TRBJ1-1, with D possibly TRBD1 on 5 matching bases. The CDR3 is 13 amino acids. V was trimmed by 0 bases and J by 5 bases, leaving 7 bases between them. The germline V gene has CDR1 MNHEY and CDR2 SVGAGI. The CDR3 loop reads CASSYSGLTEAFF. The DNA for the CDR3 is TGTGCCAGCAGTTACTCGGGGCTAACTGAAGCTTTCTTT.

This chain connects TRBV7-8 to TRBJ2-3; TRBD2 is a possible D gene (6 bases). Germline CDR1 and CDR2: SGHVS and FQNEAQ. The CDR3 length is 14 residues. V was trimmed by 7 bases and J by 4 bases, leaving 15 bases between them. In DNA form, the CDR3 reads TGTGCCAGCAACCCGGGACTCTTCCCAGATACGCAGTATTTT. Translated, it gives CASNPGLFPDTQYF.

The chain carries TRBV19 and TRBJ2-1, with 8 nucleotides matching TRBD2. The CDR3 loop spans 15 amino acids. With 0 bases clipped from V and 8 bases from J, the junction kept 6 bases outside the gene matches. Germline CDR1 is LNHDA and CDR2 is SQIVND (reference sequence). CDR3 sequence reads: CASSIDLTGGDEQFF. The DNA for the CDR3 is TGTGCCAGTAGTATAGATTTAACGGGGGGGGATGAGCAGTTCTTC.

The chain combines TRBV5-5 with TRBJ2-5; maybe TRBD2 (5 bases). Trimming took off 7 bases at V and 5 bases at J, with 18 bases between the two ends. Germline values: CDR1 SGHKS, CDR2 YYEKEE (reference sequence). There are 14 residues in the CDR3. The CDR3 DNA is TGTGCCAGCTTCCTTAATCTAGCACGGGAGACCCAGTACTTC. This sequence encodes CASFLNLARETQYF.

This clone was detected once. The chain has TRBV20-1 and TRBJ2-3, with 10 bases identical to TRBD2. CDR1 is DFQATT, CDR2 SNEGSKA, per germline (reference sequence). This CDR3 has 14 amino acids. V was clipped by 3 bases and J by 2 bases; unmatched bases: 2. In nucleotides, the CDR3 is TGCAGTGCTAGTACTAGCGGGAACACAGATACGCAGTATTTT. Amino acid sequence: CSASTSGNTDTQYF.

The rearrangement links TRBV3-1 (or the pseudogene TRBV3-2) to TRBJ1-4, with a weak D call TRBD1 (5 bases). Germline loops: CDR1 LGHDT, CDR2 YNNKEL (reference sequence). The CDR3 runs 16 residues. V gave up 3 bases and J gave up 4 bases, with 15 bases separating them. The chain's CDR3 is CASSHTLQGNNEKLFF. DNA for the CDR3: TGTGCCAGCAGCCACACGCTCCAGGGAAATAATGAAAAACTGTTTTTT.

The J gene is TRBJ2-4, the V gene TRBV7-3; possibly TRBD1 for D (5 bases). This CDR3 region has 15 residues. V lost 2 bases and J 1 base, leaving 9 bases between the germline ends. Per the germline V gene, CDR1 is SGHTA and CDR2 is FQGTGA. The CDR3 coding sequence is TGTGCCAGCAGCTTAGGGCCAGGGGCCAAAAACATTCAGTACTTC. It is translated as CASSLGPGAKNIQYF. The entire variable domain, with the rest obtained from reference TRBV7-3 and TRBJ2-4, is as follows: GAGVSQTPSNKVTEKGKYVELRCDPISGHTALYWYRQSLGQGPEFLIYFQGTGAADDSGLPNDRFFAVRPEGSVSTLKIQRTERGDSAVYLCASSLGPGAKNIQYFGAGTRLSVL.

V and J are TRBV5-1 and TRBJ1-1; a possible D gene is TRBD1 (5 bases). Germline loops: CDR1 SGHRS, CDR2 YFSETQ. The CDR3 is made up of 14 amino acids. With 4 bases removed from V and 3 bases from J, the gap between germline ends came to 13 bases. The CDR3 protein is CASSARTGDTEAFF. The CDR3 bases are TGCGCCAGCAGCGCCAGGACGGGGGACACTGAAGCTTTCTTT.

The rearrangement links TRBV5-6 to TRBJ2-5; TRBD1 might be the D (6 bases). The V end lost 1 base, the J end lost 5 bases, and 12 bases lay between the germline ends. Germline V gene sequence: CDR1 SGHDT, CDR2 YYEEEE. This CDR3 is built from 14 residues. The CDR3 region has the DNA TGTGCCAGCAGCTTGCCAGGGGTAGGGGAGACCCAGTACTTC. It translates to CASSLPGVGETQYF.

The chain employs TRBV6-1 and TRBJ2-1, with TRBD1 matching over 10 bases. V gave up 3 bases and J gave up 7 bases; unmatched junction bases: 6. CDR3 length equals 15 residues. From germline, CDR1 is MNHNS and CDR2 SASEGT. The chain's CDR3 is CASSEGGQGFNEQFF. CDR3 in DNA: TGTGCCAGCAGTGAGGGGGGACAGGGGTTTAATGAGCAGTTCTTC.

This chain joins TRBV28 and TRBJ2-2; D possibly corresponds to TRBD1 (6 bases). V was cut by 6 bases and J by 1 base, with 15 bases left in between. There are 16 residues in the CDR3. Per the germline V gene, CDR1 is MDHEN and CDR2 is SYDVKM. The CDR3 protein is CASSMSRGVNTGELFF. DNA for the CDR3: TGTGCCAGCAGCATGTCCAGGGGAGTGAACACCGGGGAGCTGTTTTTT.

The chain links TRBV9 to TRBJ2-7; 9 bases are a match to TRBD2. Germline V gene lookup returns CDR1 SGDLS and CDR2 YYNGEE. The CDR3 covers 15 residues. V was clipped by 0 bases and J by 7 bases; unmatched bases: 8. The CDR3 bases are TGTGCCAGCAGCGTAGCTCCAGCGGGAGGTGTTGAGCAGTACTTC. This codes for CASSVAPAGGVEQYF. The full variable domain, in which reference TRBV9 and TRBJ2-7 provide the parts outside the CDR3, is DSGVTQTPKHLITATGQRVTLRCSPRSGDLSVYWYQQSLDQGLQFLIQYYNGEERAKGNILERFSAQQFPDLHSELNLSSLELGDSALYFCASSVAPAGGVEQYFGPGTRLTVT.

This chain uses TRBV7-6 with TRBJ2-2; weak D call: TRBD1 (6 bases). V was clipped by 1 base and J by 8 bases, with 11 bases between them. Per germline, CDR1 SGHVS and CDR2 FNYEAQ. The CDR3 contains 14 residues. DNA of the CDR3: TGTGCCAGCAGCTTAGGGCGGACAGCTGGGGAGCTGTTTTTT. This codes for CASSLGRTAGELFF. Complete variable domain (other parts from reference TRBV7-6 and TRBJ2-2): GAGVSQSPRYKVTKRGQDVALRCDPISGHVSLYWYRQALGQGPEFLTYFNYEAQQDKSGLPNDRFSAERPEGSISTLTIQRTEQRDSAMYRCASSLGRTAGELFFGEGSRLTVL.

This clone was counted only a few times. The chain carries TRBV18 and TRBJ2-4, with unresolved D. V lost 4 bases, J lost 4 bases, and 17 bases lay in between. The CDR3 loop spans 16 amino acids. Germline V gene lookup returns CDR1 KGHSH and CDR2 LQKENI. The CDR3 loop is CASSLFGQVPKNIQYF. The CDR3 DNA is TGTGCCAGCTCACTCTTTGGGCAGGTACCTAAAAACATTCAGTACTTC.

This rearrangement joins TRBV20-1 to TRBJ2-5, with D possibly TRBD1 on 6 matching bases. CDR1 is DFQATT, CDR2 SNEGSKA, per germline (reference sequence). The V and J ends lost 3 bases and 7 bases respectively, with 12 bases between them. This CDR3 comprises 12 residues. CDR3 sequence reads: CSASSTGATQYF. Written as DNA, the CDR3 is TGCAGTGCTAGTTCGACAGGAGCGACCCAGTACTTC.

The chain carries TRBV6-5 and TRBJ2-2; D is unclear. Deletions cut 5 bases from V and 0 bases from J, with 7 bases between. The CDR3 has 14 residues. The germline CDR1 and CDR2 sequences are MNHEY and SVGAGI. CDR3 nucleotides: TGTGCCAGCAGTCCTATACCGAACACCGGGGAGCTGTTTTTT. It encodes CASSPIPNTGELFF.

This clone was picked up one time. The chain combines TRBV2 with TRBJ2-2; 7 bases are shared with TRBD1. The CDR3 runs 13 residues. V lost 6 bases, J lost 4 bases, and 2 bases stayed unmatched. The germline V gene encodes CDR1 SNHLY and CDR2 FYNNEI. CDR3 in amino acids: CASRDRLTGELFF. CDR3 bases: TGTGCCAGCAGGGACAGGCTCACCGGGGAGCTGTTTTTT.